Listed here are 24 T cell receptor beta chains from one sample, sequenced in a study of T cells in Graves' hyperthyroidism and ophthalmopathy. TCR beta CDR3 region amplification was performed from RNA transcripts. During a first-round RT-PCR of the TCR CDR3, the HTBI primer set was used. TCRdb independently ran MiXCR on the multiplex PCR reads; one entry per CDR3 protein. The data hold hundreds of thousands of distinct CDR3 sequences, with roughly 14% observed a single time. Sample: blood. These receptors were taken from a woman aged 40 to 55 with Graves' ophthalmopathy.

This clonotype was detected many times. The chain recombines TRBV7-2 with TRBJ1-1; maybe TRBD1 (6 bases). Germline V gives CDR1 SGHTA, CDR2 FQGNSA. Trimming took 4 bases from V and 9 from J, leaving 15 bases between them. The CDR3 loop spans 13 amino acids. This chain's CDR3 is CASSSVAGAKAFF. The CDR3 nucleotides are TGTGCCAGCAGCTCCGTCGCAGGGGCCAAAGCTTTCTTT.

The sample holds many counts of this clonotype. The chain joins TRBV7-9 to TRBJ1-2; D call uncertain. Germline lookup yields CDR1 SEHNR and CDR2 FQNEAQ (reference sequence). The CDR3 has 15 residues. Trimming took off 4 bases at V and 3 bases at J, with 15 bases between the two ends. CDR3 in DNA: TGTGCCAGCAGCTCCACGGGGATGGGATACTATGGCTACACCTTC. The encoded protein is CASSSTGMGYYGYTF.

This clonotype is a singleton in its sample. V usage is TRBV28 and J usage is TRBJ1-2; TRBD1 might be the D (6 bases). Germline V lookup: CDR1 MDHEN, CDR2 SYDVKM. The CDR3 totals 17 residues. Trimming took off 6 bases at V and 5 bases at J, with 25 bases between the two ends. The DNA of the CDR3 is TGTGCCAGCAGGACTGGGGCAGGGGCTAAAGGGAAGTATGGCTACACCTTC. This encodes CASRTGAGAKGKYGYTF.

The chain carries TRBV6-2 or TRBV6-3 and TRBJ1-2; tentative D call: TRBD1 (6 bases). Germline V gene data show CDR1 as MNHEY and CDR2 as SVGEGT. The CDR3 spans 15 residues. V lost 0 bases and J 4 bases, leaving 12 bases between the germline ends. CDR3 sequence (DNA): TGTGCCAGCAGTTACTCGCAGGGGCCAATCTATGGCTACACCTTC. This codes for CASSYSQGPIYGYTF.

Many counts were recorded for this clonotype. The chain recombines TRBV12-3 or TRBV12-4 with TRBJ2-7; weak D call: TRBD2 (6 bases). The length of the CDR3 is 14 residues. V lost 7 bases and J 7 bases, leaving 20 bases between the germline ends. CDR3 loop: CASTGYAGPLEQYF. The DNA of the CDR3 is TGTGCCAGCACCGGATATGCGGGACCTCTGGAGCAGTACTTC.

The gene calls are TRBV24-1 and TRBJ1-2; TRBD1 matches at 7 bases. CDR3 length: 14 residues. Per germline, CDR1 KGHDR and CDR2 SFDVKD. Trimming took 3 bases from V and 2 from J; bases not matched to a gene: 2. Written as DNA, the CDR3 is TGTGCCACCAGTGATCCGACAGGGAACTATGGCTACACCTTC. Translation gives CATSDPTGNYGYTF.

This clonotype was observed a handful of times. The V gene is TRBV6-2 or TRBV6-3, the J gene TRBJ2-7; D not resolved. Germline loops: CDR1 MNHEY, CDR2 SVGEGT. This CDR3 comprises 13 residues. The ends were cut back, 8 bases at V and 3 bases at J, with 14 bases in the middle. The CDR3 here is CASGLGGNYEQYF. Written as DNA, the CDR3 is TGTGCCAGCGGATTAGGTGGGAACTACGAGCAGTACTTC.

The chain has TRBV5-1 and TRBJ1-1, with a possible D match to TRBD1 (6 bases). CDR1 and CDR2 (germline): SGHRS, YFSETQ. V dropped 4 bases and J dropped 4 bases, with 11 bases sitting between them. This CDR3 is 13 amino acids long. CDR3 protein: CASSITGITEAFF. The DNA of the CDR3 is TGCGCCAGCAGCATTACAGGGATCACTGAAGCTTTCTTT.

This clonotype was detected a few times. The rearrangement links TRBV28 to TRBJ1-2, with TRBD1 as a possible D gene (6 bases). Germline V lookup: CDR1 MDHEN, CDR2 SYDVKM. V was pared by 5 bases and J by 7 bases, with 17 bases between. The CDR3 extends over 14 amino acids. This CDR3 reads CASSPSGHDIGYTF. The DNA for the CDR3 is TGTGCCAGCAGTCCGTCGGGACATGACATTGGCTACACCTTC.

This clonotype occurred many times. The rearrangement links TRBV5-1 to TRBJ2-4, with unresolved D. V lost 1 base and J lost 7, with 12 bases in between. The CDR3 sequence is 14 residues long. Germline-derived CDR1 and CDR2 are SGHRS and YFSETQ. The CDR3 protein is CASSLWSETNIQYF. The CDR3 coding sequence is TGCGCCAGCAGCTTGTGGTCAGAAACTAACATTCAGTACTTC.

The chain's CDR3 is CASSQVYGENTEAFF. The CDR3 coding sequence is TGCGCCAGCAGCCAAGTGTATGGAGAGAACACTGAAGCTTTCTTT. The chain uses TRBV4-3 and TRBJ1-1, with unresolved D. The CDR3 runs 15 residues. V lost 1 base, J lost 1 base, and 10 bases lay in between. From germline, CDR1 is LGHNA and CDR2 YSLEER.

This clonotype was counted ten times or more. The CDR3 loop is CSASTTYEQYF. CDR3 DNA: TGCAGTGCTAGTACAACCTACGAGCAGTACTTC. This chain connects TRBV20-1 to TRBJ2-7; D not certain. Germline V gives CDR1 DFQATT, CDR2 SNEGSKA (reference sequence). CDR3 length: 11 amino acids. Trimming removed 3 bases at V and 2 bases at J, with 5 bases between.

The V gene is TRBV4-1, the J gene TRBJ1-2; no firm D call. V lost 0 bases to trimming and J lost 8 bases, with 10 bases between them. The CDR3 runs to 13 residues. The germline V gene encodes CDR1 MGHRA and CDR2 YSYEKL. The CDR3 loop is CASSQERQAGYTF. The CDR3 DNA is TGCGCCAGCAGCCAAGAAAGGCAGGCCGGCTACACCTTC.

This clonotype was recorded at least ten times. V gene TRBV20-1 combines with J gene TRBJ1-2; no reliable D call. The CDR3 has 14 amino acids. V dropped 1 base and J dropped 5 bases, with 14 bases sitting between them. Germline CDR1 and CDR2: DFQATT and SNEGSKA (reference sequence). The CDR3 reads CSARAPGEGYGYTF. DNA for the CDR3: TGCAGTGCTAGAGCCCCGGGAGAAGGGTATGGCTACACCTTC.

The chain carries TRBV19 and TRBJ1-5; D gene unclear. The germline V gene encodes CDR1 LNHDA and CDR2 SQIVND (reference sequence). The CDR3 loop spans 13 amino acids. Between the trimmed V and J ends, which lost 5 bases and 6 bases, there was a span of 11 bases. The CDR3 reads CASSASAGQPQHF. In nucleotides, the CDR3 is TGTGCCAGTAGTGCGTCGGCAGGTCAGCCCCAGCATTTT.

The chain couples TRBV28 to TRBJ2-5, with 7 bases identical to TRBD1. The CDR3 is 16 residues long. The V and J ends lost 5 bases and 0 bases, in that order; junction bases with no gene match: 9. Per germline, CDR1 MDHEN and CDR2 SYDVKM. CDR3 protein: CASSRRDSKYQETQYF. The CDR3 DNA reads as TGTGCCAGCAGTCGCCGGGACAGCAAGTACCAAGAGACCCAGTACTTC.

This clonotype was found a few times. The chain carries TRBV18 and TRBJ2-7, with 7 bases matching TRBD1. This CDR3 is built from 17 residues. Trimming removed 3 bases from V and 1 base from J; junction bases left unmatched: 12. Germline values: CDR1 KGHSH, CDR2 LQKENI. CDR3 bases: TGTGCCAGCTCACCTAACCAACAGGGGCTTCCTTCCTACGAGCAGTACTTC. It translates to CASSPNQQGLPSYEQYF.

With regard to this clonotype: Sequence at one end of the junction differs from germline and may be a read error. The rearrangement uses TRBV20-1 and TRBJ1-2; no firm D call. This CDR3 spans 13 amino acids. In germline, CDR1 is DFQATT, CDR2 SNEGSKA (reference sequence). The CDR3 DNA reads TGCAGTGCTAGAGACCAGGATCCGGGTGGGCAATTGTTC. Its translation: CSARDQDPGGQLF.

The table lists this clonotype with many counts. The chain carries TRBV7-2 and TRBJ1-6, with 8 positions matching TRBD1. CDR1 SGHTA and CDR2 FQGNSA come from the germline V gene. The CDR3 contains 14 residues. V lost 7 bases to trimming and J lost 6 bases; unmatched junction nucleotides: 5. The CDR3 loop is CASNPGGSNSPLHF. The CDR3, as DNA: TGTGCCAGCAACCCAGGGGGCTCTAATTCACCCCTCCACTTT.

CDR3 region: CASSPGGTNEQFF. In DNA form, the CDR3 reads TGTGCCAGCAGTCCGGGGGGGACTAATGAGCAGTTCTTC. V is TRBV6-1 and J is TRBJ2-1; 8 bases align to TRBD2. The germline V gene encodes CDR1 MNHNS and CDR2 SASEGT. With V trimmed by 5 bases and J by 7 bases, 4 bases remained unmatched. The CDR3 extends over 13 amino acids.

Only a few counts were recorded for this clonotype. The J gene is TRBJ2-5, the V gene TRBV5-4, with TRBD2 as a possible D gene (5 bases). V lost 4 bases, J lost 5 bases, and 18 bases lay in between. Germline V gene sequence: CDR1 SGHNT, CDR2 YYREEE (reference sequence). The CDR3 totals 15 residues. CDR3 amino acids: CASSPRRRGEETQYF. The CDR3 DNA reads as TGTGCCAGCAGCCCAAGGAGGCGTGGGGAGGAGACCCAGTACTTC.

This chain connects TRBV20-1 to TRBJ1-2; 12 bases agree with TRBD1. CDR1 is DFQATT, CDR2 SNEGSKA, per germline (reference sequence). V dropped 7 bases and J dropped 7; count of bases not matched to a gene: 7. This CDR3 contains 13 residues. CDR3 nucleotide sequence: TGCAGTGTGTTCCGGGACAGGGGGCTTGGCTACACCTTC. Its translation is CSVFRDRGLGYTF.

This clonotype was counted many times. The chain is built from TRBV28 and TRBJ2-7; 7 bases fit TRBD2. The CDR3 is 17 residues long. J was trimmed by 1 base and V by 2 bases; bases with no gene match: 11. Germline-derived CDR1 and CDR2 are MDHEN and SYDVKM. This chain's CDR3 is CASSLDWQASGSYEQYF. The CDR3, as DNA: TGTGCCAGCAGTTTAGATTGGCAGGCTAGCGGTTCCTACGAGCAGTACTTC.

This clonotype was observed at least ten times. One end of the junction does not line up with germline, which may come from a read error. This chain connects TRBV2 to TRBJ1-2; D ambiguous. From germline, CDR1 is SNHLY and CDR2 FYNNEI. This CDR3 is 12 amino acids long. CDR3 sequence reads: CASQGRDYGHTF. The CDR3 nucleotides are TGTGCCAGCCAAGGAAGAGACTATGGCCACACCTTC.